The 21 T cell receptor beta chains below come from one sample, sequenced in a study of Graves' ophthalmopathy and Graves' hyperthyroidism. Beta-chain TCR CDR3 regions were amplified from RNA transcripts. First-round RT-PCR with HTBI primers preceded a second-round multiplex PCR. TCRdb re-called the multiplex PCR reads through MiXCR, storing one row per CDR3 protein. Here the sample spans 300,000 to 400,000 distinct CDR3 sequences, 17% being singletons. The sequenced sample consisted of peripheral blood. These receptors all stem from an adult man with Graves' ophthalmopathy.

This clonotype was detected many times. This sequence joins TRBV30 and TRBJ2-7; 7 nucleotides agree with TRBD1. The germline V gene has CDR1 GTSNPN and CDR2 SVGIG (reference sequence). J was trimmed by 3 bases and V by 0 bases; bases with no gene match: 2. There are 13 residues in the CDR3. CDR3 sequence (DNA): TGTGCCTGGAGTGTAAACAGGGGCTACGAGCAGTACTTC. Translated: CAWSVNRGYEQYF.

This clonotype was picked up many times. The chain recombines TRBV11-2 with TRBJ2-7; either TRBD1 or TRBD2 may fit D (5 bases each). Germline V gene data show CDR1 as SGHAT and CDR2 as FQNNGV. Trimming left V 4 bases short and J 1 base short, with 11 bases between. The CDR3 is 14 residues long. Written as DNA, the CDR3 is TGTGCCAGCAGCTGGGGGACCGGTTCCTACGAGCAGTACTTC. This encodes CASSWGTGSYEQYF.

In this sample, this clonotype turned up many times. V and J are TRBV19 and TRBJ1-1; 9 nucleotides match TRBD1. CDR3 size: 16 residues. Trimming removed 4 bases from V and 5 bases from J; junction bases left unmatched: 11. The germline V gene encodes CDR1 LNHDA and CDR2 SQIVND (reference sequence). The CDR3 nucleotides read TGTGCCAGTAGTACCGCCGGCCCGGGACAGGGTACTGAAGCTTTCTTT. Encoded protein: CASSTAGPGQGTEAFF.

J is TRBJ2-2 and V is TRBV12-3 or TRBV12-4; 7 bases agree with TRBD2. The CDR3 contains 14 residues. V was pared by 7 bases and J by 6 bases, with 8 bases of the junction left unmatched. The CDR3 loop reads CASNPGLVAGELFF. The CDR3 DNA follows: TGTGCCAGCAACCCTGGACTAGTTGCCGGGGAGCTGTTTTTT.

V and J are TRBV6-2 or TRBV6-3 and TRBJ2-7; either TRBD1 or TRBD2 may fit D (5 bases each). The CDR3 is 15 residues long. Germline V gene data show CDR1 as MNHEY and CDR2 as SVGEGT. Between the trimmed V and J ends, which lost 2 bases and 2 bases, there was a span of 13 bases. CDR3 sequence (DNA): TGTGCCAGCAGTTACCTCCGGGACGAAGCCTACGAGCAGTACTTC. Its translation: CASSYLRDEAYEQYF.

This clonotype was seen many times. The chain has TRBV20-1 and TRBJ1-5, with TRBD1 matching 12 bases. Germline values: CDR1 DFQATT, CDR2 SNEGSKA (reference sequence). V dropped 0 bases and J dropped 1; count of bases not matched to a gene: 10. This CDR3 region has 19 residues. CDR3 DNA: TGCAGTGCTAGAGATTCGGGACAGGGGGCTAGATGGAGCAATCAGCCCCAGCATTTT. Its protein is CSARDSGQGARWSNQPQHF.

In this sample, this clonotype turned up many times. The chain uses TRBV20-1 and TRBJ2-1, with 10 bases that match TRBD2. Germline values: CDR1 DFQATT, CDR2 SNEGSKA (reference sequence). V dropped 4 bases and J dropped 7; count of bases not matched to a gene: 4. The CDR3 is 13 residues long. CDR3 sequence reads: CSATTSGLNEQFF. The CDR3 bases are TGCAGTGCTACGACTAGCGGGCTGAATGAGCAGTTCTTC.

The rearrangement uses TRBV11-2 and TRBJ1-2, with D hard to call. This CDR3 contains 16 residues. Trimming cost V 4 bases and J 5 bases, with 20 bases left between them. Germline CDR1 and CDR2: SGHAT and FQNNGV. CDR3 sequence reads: CASSYKGSSKGYGYTF. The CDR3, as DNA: TGTGCCAGCAGCTATAAAGGGTCCTCAAAAGGGTATGGCTACACCTTC.

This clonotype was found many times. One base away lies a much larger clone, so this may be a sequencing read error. CDR3 DNA sequence: TGTGCCAGCAGTTCGGGACAGACCTATGGCTACACCTTC. Translating it yields CASSSGQTYGYTF. V is TRBV6-5 and J is TRBJ1-2, with 7 bases lining up with TRBD1. J gave up 4 bases and V 4 bases, and 3 bases lay outside the gene matches. CDR3 length equals 13 residues. Germline V CDR1 and CDR2: MNHEY, SVGAGI.

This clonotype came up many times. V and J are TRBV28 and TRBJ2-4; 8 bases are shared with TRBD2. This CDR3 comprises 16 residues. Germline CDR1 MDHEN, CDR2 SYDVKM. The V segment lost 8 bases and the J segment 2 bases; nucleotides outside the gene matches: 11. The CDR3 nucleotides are TGTGCCAGCCTATCACCGGGGGGGCGACCCAAAAACATTCAGTACTTC. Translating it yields CASLSPGGRPKNIQYF.

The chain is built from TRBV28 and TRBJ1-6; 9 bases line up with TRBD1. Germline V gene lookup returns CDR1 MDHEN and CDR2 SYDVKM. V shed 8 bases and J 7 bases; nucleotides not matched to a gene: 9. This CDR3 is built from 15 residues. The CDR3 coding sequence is TGTGCCAGCGTATCCGGGACAGGGATGAATTCACCCCTCCACTTT. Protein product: CASVSGTGMNSPLHF. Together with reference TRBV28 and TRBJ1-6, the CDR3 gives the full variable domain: DVKVTQSSRYLVKRTGEKVFLECVQDMDHENMFWYRQDPGLGLRLIYFSYDVKMKEKGDIPEGYSVSREKKERFSLILESASTNQTSMYLCASVSGTGMNSPLHFGNGTRLTVT.

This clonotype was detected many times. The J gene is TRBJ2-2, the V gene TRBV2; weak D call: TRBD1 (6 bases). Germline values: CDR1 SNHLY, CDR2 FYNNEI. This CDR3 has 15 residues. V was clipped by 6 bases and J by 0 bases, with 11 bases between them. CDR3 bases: TGTGCCAGCAGACTCAGGGGAGCGAACACCGGGGAGCTGTTTTTT. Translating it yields CASRLRGANTGELFF.

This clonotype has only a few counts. In DNA, the CDR3 is TGTGCCTGGAGTGTAGAGAGGGCTCTGGACTACACCTTC. It yields the protein CAWSVERALDYTF. The V gene is TRBV30, the J gene TRBJ1-2, with D unclear. Germline values: CDR1 GTSNPN, CDR2 SVGIG (reference sequence). This CDR3 comprises 13 residues. The germline V and J ends were trimmed by 0 bases and 10 bases, with 15 bases remaining between them.

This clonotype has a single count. This CDR3 is CATSRPGWGGETQYF. CDR3 nucleotides: TGTGCCACCAGCCGCCCTGGCTGGGGAGGAGAGACCCAGTACTTC. This chain connects TRBV24-1 to TRBJ2-5; maybe TRBD2 (6 bases). The CDR3 is 15 amino acids. The V end lost 7 bases, the J end lost 4 bases, and 18 bases lay between the germline ends. CDR1 is KGHDR and CDR2 is SFDVKD in the germline V gene.

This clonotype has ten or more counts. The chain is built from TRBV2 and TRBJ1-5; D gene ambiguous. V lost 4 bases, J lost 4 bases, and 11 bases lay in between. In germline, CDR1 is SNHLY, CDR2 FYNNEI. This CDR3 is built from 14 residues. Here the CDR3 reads CASSGAQLNQPQHF. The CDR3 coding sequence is TGTGCCAGCAGTGGAGCTCAGTTGAATCAGCCCCAGCATTTT.

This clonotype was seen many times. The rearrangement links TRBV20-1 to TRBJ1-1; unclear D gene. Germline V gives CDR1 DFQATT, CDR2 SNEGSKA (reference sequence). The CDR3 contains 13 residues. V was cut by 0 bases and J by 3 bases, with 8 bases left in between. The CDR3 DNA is TGCAGTGCTAGAGATCTGTGGGACACTGAAGCTTTCTTT. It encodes CSARDLWDTEAFF.

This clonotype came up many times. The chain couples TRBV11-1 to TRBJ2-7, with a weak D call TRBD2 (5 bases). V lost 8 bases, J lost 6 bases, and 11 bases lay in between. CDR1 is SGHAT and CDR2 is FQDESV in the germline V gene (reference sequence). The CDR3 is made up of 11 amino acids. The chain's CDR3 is CASARGGEQYF. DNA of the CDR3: TGTGCCAGCGCCCGAGGAGGCGAGCAGTACTTC.

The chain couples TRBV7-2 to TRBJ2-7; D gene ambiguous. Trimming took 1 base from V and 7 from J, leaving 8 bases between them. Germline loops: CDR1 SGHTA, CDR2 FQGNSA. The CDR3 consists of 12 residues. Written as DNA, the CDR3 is TGTGCCAGCAGCTTAGTCCGGGCAGAGCAGTACTTC. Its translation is CASSLVRAEQYF.

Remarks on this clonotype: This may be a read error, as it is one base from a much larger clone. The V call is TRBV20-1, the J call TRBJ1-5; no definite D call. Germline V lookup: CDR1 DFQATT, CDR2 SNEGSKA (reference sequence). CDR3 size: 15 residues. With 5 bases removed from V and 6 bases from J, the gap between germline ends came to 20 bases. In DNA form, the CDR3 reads TGCAGTGCTCGGACGCATCGGAAGTCGGGTCAGCCCCAGCATTTT. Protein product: CSARTHRKSGQPQHF.

CDR3 sequence (DNA): TGCAGCGTTTCACGGCTCGGGACAGGAAATTACGAGCAGTACTTC. Translation gives CSVSRLGTGNYEQYF. The chain uses TRBV29-1 and TRBJ2-7; 8 nucleotides match TRBD1. This CDR3 spans 15 amino acids. V lost 5 bases, J lost 4 bases, and 13 bases stayed unmatched. Germline V gene data show CDR1 as SQVTM and CDR2 as ANQGSEA.

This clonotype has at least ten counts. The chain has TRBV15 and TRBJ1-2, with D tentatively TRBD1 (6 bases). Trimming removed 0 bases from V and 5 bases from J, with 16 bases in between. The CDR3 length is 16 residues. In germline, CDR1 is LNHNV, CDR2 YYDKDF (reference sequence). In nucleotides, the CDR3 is TGTGCCACCAGCAGAGATAAGGGGGGGGCGCCGTATGGCTACACCTTC. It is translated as CATSRDKGGAPYGYTF.